Below are 21 T cell receptor beta chains sequenced from a single sample in a study of blood T cell repertoires in COVID-19. Data came from immunoSEQ multiplex PCR; TCRdb stores just in-frame clones and leaves some out. Among about 63,000 clones, roughly 74% were seen once, and the ten largest hold about 30%. The sequenced sample consisted of peripheral blood. Receptors originate from an elderly woman with acute or convalescent COVID-19.

In this sample, this clone turned up a few times. The V call is TRBV19, the J call TRBJ2-5, with 8 bases that match TRBD2. V shed 3 bases, J shed 5 bases, and the junction held 5 bases outside the gene matches. Germline-derived CDR1 and CDR2 are LNHDA and SQIVND (reference sequence). This CDR3 has 14 amino acids. CDR3 loop: CASSMGVAGETQYF. CDR3 nucleotide sequence: TGTGCCAGTAGTATGGGAGTAGCGGGGGAGACCCAGTACTTC.

The genes are TRBV4-1 and TRBJ1-3, with 8 bases identical to TRBD1. Losses at the gene ends were 4 bases for V and 3 bases for J; bases not matched to a gene: 11. CDR1 is MGHRA, CDR2 YSYEKL, per germline. CDR3 size: 17 residues. The CDR3 DNA is TGCGCCAGCAGCCGTAACGAATACAGGGGGGTTGGAAACACCATATATTTT. Residues: CASSRNEYRGVGNTIYF.

This chain connects TRBV28 to TRBJ1-2, with D possibly matching TRBD1 (6 bases). Trimming took 5 bases from V and 4 from J, leaving 11 bases between them. This CDR3 is 13 amino acids long. CDR1 and CDR2 from the germline V gene are MDHEN and SYDVKM. CDR3 DNA sequence: TGTGCCAGCAGTCGACAGGTATCCTATGGCTACACCTTC. This gives the protein CASSRQVSYGYTF.

The chain uses TRBV6-2 or TRBV6-3 and TRBJ2-5, with 12 nucleotides matching TRBD2. V lost 5 bases, J lost 2 bases, and 12 bases stayed unmatched. Germline V lookup: CDR1 MNHEY, CDR2 SVGEGT. The CDR3 runs 18 residues. CDR3 in amino acids: CASSQRGRTSGIQETQYF. CDR3 coding DNA: TGTGCCAGCAGTCAAAGAGGGCGGACTAGCGGGATTCAAGAGACCCAGTACTTC.

The chain uses TRBV6-5 and TRBJ2-1; 9 bases map to TRBD2. The CDR3 loop spans 15 amino acids. Germline CDR1 and CDR2: MNHEY and SVGAGI. The V gene end was trimmed by 2 bases and the J gene end by 8 bases; junction bases not matched to a gene: 7. The CDR3 nucleotides read TGTGCCAGCAGTTACGTGCGGGAGGGTAGCGATGAGCAGTTCTTC. This codes for CASSYVREGSDEQFF.

J is TRBJ2-3 and V is TRBV4-3; no clear D gene. The germline V gene encodes CDR1 LGHNA and CDR2 YSLEER. The CDR3 has 17 residues. Trimming pared 4 bases from V and 4 bases from J, leaving 21 bases between. In DNA form, the CDR3 reads TGCGCCAGCAGCCCCCGAATAACGGGTTCAACCCCAGATACGCAGTATTTT. It is translated as CASSPRITGSTPDTQYF.

This clone was detected ten times or more. The rearrangement joins TRBV5-5 to TRBJ1-4, with 9 positions matching TRBD1. Trimming took 0 bases from V and 6 from J; bases not matched to a gene: 3. The germline V gene encodes CDR1 SGHKS and CDR2 YYEKEE (reference sequence). The CDR3 has 15 residues. The CDR3 nucleotides read TGTGCCAGCAGCTTGGGGGACAGGGTTTATGAAAAACTGTTTTTT. Translation gives CASSLGDRVYEKLFF.

The V and J genes are TRBV3-1 (or the pseudogene TRBV3-2) and TRBJ1-2; D is unresolved. The CDR3 consists of 13 residues. Deletions cut 4 bases from V and 7 bases from J, with 13 bases between. CDR1 and CDR2 from the germline V gene are LGHDT and YNNKEL (reference sequence). CDR3 bases: TGTGCCAGCAGCCCGCGCGCGGGAAGTGGCTACACCTTC. Residues: CASSPRAGSGYTF.

There are a few counts of this clone. This chain connects TRBV28 to TRBJ1-1; 7 positions agree with TRBD1. The CDR3 length is 15 residues. Germline CDR1 reads MDHEN; CDR2 reads SYDVKM. The J segment lost 0 bases and the V segment lost 4 bases, leaving 5 bases of the junction unmatched. The CDR3 sequence: CASSSEGAMNTEAFF. The CDR3 DNA is TGTGCCAGCAGTTCAGAGGGGGCGATGAACACTGAAGCTTTCTTT.

The rearrangement uses TRBV12-3 or TRBV12-4 and TRBJ2-7; TRBD1 aligns across 9 bases. The CDR3 is made up of 13 amino acids. The trim removed 6 bases at V and 3 bases at J, leaving 3 bases unmatched. CDR3 bases: TGTGCCAGCAGCGGGACAGGGAACTACGAGCAGTACTTC. Translating it yields CASSGTGNYEQYF.

The chain uses TRBV7-2 and TRBJ1-4; unclear D gene. Looked up from germline, CDR1 is SGHTA and CDR2 is FQGNSA. The CDR3 sequence is 15 residues long. Trimming shortened V by 5 bases and J by 2 bases, and 12 bases separated the two germline ends. CDR3 sequence (DNA): TGTGCCAGCAGCCTTTCCGATCGGACTAATGAAAAACTGTTTTTT. It specifies CASSLSDRTNEKLFF.

CDR3 region: CASFYTGGSNQPQHF. The CDR3 DNA sequence: TGTGCCAGCTTCTACACAGGGGGTAGCAATCAGCCCCAGCATTTT. The V gene is TRBV6-6, the J gene TRBJ1-5, with 8 bases lining up with TRBD1. The length of the CDR3 is 15 residues. Per the germline V gene, CDR1 is MNHNY and CDR2 is SVGAGI (reference sequence). V was pared by 8 bases and J by 0 bases, with 6 bases of the junction left unmatched.

This clone was seen a handful of times. V gene TRBV5-1 combines with J gene TRBJ2-1; 9 nucleotides agree with TRBD2. V lost 3 bases, J lost 6 bases, and 13 bases stayed unmatched. CDR3 length: 17 residues. In germline, CDR1 is SGHRS, CDR2 YFSETQ. The CDR3 nucleotides read TGCGCCAGCAGCTCCAAATTAAGCGGGAGGCCGGGCAATGAGCAGTTCTTC. It codes for CASSSKLSGRPGNEQFF.

The rearrangement uses TRBV9 and TRBJ2-5; possibly TRBD2 for D (6 bases). CDR3 length equals 15 residues. Trimming pared 3 bases from V and 5 bases from J, leaving 17 bases between. CDR1 is SGDLS, CDR2 YYNGEE, per germline. CDR3 in DNA: TGTGCCAGCAGCGCGCGACGGAGGAGGGAGGAGACCCAGTACTTC. Residues: CASSARRRREETQYF.

This clone was seen many times. V usage is TRBV2 and J usage is TRBJ1-3; D is possibly TRBD1 (6 bases). The length of the CDR3 is 14 residues. The V gene's germline CDR1 is SNHLY and CDR2 FYNNEI. Trimming left V 6 bases short and J 11 bases short, with 20 bases between. In DNA form, the CDR3 reads TGTGCCAGCAGCTCCAGGCAGGGGCTAAGCCCCATATATTTT. Protein sequence: CASSSRQGLSPIYF.

V usage is TRBV28 and J usage is TRBJ2-3, with TRBD2 matching over 12 bases. The V segment lost 4 bases and the J segment 3 bases; nucleotides outside the gene matches: 5. The CDR3 length is 16 residues. Germline V gene lookup returns CDR1 MDHEN and CDR2 SYDVKM. The CDR3 loop reads CASSSELAGGTDTQYF. DNA of the CDR3: TGTGCCAGCAGTTCCGAGCTAGCGGGAGGGACAGATACGCAGTATTTT.

The J gene is TRBJ2-1, the V gene TRBV27, with 10 bases matching TRBD1. The germline V gene encodes CDR1 MNHEY and CDR2 SMNVEV (reference sequence). The CDR3 is 17 amino acids. With V trimmed by 5 bases and J by 4 bases, 11 bases remained unmatched. The CDR3 loop is CASSKSQGQGSYNEQFF. The DNA for the CDR3 is TGTGCCAGCAGTAAATCACAGGGACAGGGGTCTTACAATGAGCAGTTCTTC.

This clone was seen just once. The gene calls are TRBV5-4 and TRBJ2-7, with no clear D. The CDR3 extends over 16 amino acids. The germline V gene encodes CDR1 SGHNT and CDR2 YYREEE (reference sequence). V gave up 1 base and J gave up 6 bases, with 20 bases separating them. For the CDR3, the DNA is TGTGCCAGCAGCTTGCCGAGTCTGGCAGAACGAGGCGAGCAGTACTTC. This sequence encodes CASSLPSLAERGEQYF.

The chain recombines TRBV18 with TRBJ2-2, with 7 positions matching TRBD1. The V gene's germline CDR1 is KGHSH and CDR2 LQKENI. The CDR3 loop spans 13 amino acids. V lost 4 bases, J lost 6 bases, and 2 bases stayed unmatched. CDR3 residues: CASSQQGAGELFF. DNA of the CDR3: TGTGCCAGCTCACAGCAGGGGGCCGGGGAGCTGTTTTTT.

This rearrangement joins TRBV6-6 to TRBJ2-6; 7 nucleotides match TRBD1. Germline CDR1 and CDR2: MNHNY and SVGAGI (reference sequence). This CDR3 is 16 amino acids long. V shed 7 bases, J shed 2 bases, and the junction held 8 bases outside the gene matches. The CDR3 reads CASNPGGRAGANVLTF. Here the CDR3 DNA reads TGTGCCAGCAACCCAGGGGGTCGAGCTGGGGCCAACGTCCTGACTTTC.

This chain joins TRBV19 and TRBJ2-7, with a possible D match to TRBD1 (6 bases). The CDR3 has 13 residues. V was cut by 5 bases and J by 3 bases, with 11 bases left in between. In germline, CDR1 is LNHDA, CDR2 SQIVND (reference sequence). The CDR3 DNA is TGTGCCAGTAGTTCAACAGGGCGCTACGAGCAGTACTTC. Translated, it gives CASSSTGRYEQYF.